This paragraph reports one TCR beta chain. Its target is unknown. The data belong to a study of a mutant IDH1 vaccine in newly diagnosed glioma. Using immunoSEQ multiplex PCR, the repertoire was profiled, and TCRdb retains in-frame clones only, with some absent. In the table there are tens of thousands of clones, less than 90% of which are singletons. The time point: week 35, safety follow-up. Topical imiquimod accompanied each vaccine dose, which consisted of 300 ug of mutant IDH1 20-mer peptide. There were eight vaccinations for patients, given in weeks 1, 3, 5, 7, 11, 15, 19 and 23. J was trimmed by 3 bases and V by 3 bases; bases with no gene match: 8. The germline V gene has CDR1 MGHRA and CDR2 YSYEKL. The CDR3 runs 16 residues.

The genes are TRBV4-1 and TRBJ2-7; 10 bases map to TRBD1. This clonotype was sampled from a man under 40 with glioma. Sequencing used PBMCs, obtained from a glioma patient whose treatment included an IDH1 peptide vaccine. The CDR3 bases are TGCGCCAGCAGCCAGAGGGAAGGACAGGGGGACTACGAGCAGTACTTC. It translates to CASSQREGQGDYEQYF.